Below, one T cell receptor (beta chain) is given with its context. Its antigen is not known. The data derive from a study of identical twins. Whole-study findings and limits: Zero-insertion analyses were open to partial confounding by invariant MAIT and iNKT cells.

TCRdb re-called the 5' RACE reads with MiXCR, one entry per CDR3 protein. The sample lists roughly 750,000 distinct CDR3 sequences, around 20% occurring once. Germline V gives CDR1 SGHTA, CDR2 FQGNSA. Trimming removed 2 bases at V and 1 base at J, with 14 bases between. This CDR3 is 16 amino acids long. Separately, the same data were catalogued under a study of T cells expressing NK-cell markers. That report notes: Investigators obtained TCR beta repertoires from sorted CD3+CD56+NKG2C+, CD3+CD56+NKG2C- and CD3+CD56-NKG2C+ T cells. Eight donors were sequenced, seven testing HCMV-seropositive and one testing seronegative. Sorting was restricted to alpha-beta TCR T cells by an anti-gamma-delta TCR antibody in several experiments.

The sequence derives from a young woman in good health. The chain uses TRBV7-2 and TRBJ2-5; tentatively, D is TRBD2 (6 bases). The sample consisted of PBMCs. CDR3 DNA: TGTGCCAGCAGCTTATCCGGGGGTGGGGGCCAAGAGACCCAGTACTTC. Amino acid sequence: CASSLSGGGGQETQYF.